The 13 T cell receptor beta chains presented below share a single source sample, sequenced in a study of blood T cell repertoires in COVID-19. Assay used: immunoSEQ multiplex PCR; TCRdb lists only in-frame clones, some missing. The data hold 200,000 to 250,000 clones, with roughly 88% observed a single time. What was sequenced was PBMCs or T cells enriched from blood (not recorded which). The source of these receptors is a woman in her thirties who had been exposed to COVID-19.

J is TRBJ1-5 and V is TRBV6-5, with 9 bases lining up with TRBD1. V lost 8 bases and J lost 6; bases outside the gene matches: 8. Germline-derived CDR1 and CDR2 are MNHEY and SVGAGI. The CDR3 sequence is 14 residues long. This CDR3 is CASWGQGQFQPQHF. As DNA, the CDR3 is TGTGCCAGCTGGGGACAGGGCCAGTTTCAGCCCCAGCATTTT.

There are a few counts of this clone. V usage is TRBV5-6 and J usage is TRBJ1-4, with D tentatively TRBD1 (6 bases). Germline-derived CDR1 and CDR2 are SGHDT and YYEEEE. This CDR3 comprises 16 residues. V lost 3 bases and J lost 11, with 23 bases in between. The CDR3 spells CASSSVGQHQKGKLFF. The CDR3 nucleotides read TGTGCCAGCAGCTCCGTGGGACAACACCAAAAAGGGAAACTGTTTTTT.

The rearrangement joins TRBV6-1 to TRBJ1-5; D is uncertain. Germline V gene lookup returns CDR1 MNHNS and CDR2 SASEGT. The CDR3 has 15 amino acids. V lost 2 bases to trimming and J lost 5 bases, with 13 bases between them. The CDR3 loop is CASSERRRDDQPQHF. CDR3 DNA sequence: TGTGCCAGCAGTGAAAGGAGGAGGGATGATCAGCCCCAGCATTTT.

CDR3 residues: CASTPSGGRNTEAFF. In DNA form, the CDR3 reads TGTGCCAGCACTCCTTCCGGCGGGAGAAACACTGAAGCTTTCTTT. The chain uses TRBV28 and TRBJ1-1; D remains unclear. This CDR3 spans 15 amino acids. Trimming removed 7 bases from V and 2 bases from J, with 17 bases in between. Germline V lookup: CDR1 MDHEN, CDR2 SYDVKM.

The chain is built from TRBV4-2 and TRBJ2-1, with 10 bases fitting TRBD2. Germline assignment: CDR1 LGHNA and CDR2 YNFKEQ. The CDR3 loop spans 15 amino acids. Trimming removed 4 bases from V and 7 bases from J; junction bases left unmatched: 7. CDR3 protein: CASSPMASGRNEQFF. CDR3 DNA sequence: TGTGCCAGCAGCCCGATGGCTAGCGGGAGAAATGAGCAGTTCTTC.

This chain joins TRBV18 and TRBJ2-1; possible D gene TRBD2, 6 bases. Per germline, CDR1 KGHSH and CDR2 LQKENI. V was trimmed by 2 bases and J by 7 bases, leaving 12 bases between them. The CDR3 spans 14 residues. The CDR3 coding sequence is TGTGCCAGCTCACCAACGGGAGCGATGAATGAGCAGTTCTTC. Its translation is CASSPTGAMNEQFF.

This chain links TRBV4-1 with TRBJ2-1, with 13 bases aligning to TRBD2. Germline assignment: CDR1 MGHRA and CDR2 YSYEKL. V gave up 1 base and J gave up 1 base; unmatched junction bases: 7. The CDR3 runs 19 residues. The DNA for the CDR3 is TGCGCCAGCAGCCAAGCCGGACTAGCGGGAGTTAGGTCCTACAATGAGCAGTTCTTC. This codes for CASSQAGLAGVRSYNEQFF.

The chain has TRBV7-9 and TRBJ1-1; D is unclear. This CDR3 has 12 residues. Germline CDR1 SEHNR, CDR2 FQNEAQ (reference sequence). The V end was cut by 5 bases, the J end by 6 bases, with 10 bases between. The CDR3 protein is CASSRLEAEAFF. The DNA of the CDR3 is TGTGCCAGCAGCCGCCTGGAGGCTGAAGCTTTCTTT.

J is TRBJ1-6 and V is TRBV3-1 (or the pseudogene TRBV3-2), with TRBD1 identical over 9 bases. With 3 bases clipped from V and 3 bases from J, the junction kept 9 bases outside the gene matches. CDR3 length equals 18 residues. CDR1 is LGHDT, CDR2 YNNKEL, per germline (reference sequence). The CDR3 DNA reads as TGTGCCAGCAGCCAGGTCCCTCAGACAGGGGGCTATAATTCACCCCTCCACTTT. This encodes CASSQVPQTGGYNSPLHF.

This clone appeared once. The rearrangement joins TRBV3-1 (or the pseudogene TRBV3-2) to TRBJ2-7; 7 nucleotides match TRBD1. In germline, CDR1 is LGHDT, CDR2 YNNKEL (reference sequence). There are 15 residues in the CDR3. V gave up 5 bases and J gave up 0 bases; unmatched junction bases: 7. CDR3 in amino acids: CASSEADRPSYEQYF. CDR3 bases: TGTGCCAGCAGCGAAGCGGACAGGCCCTCCTACGAGCAGTACTTC.

The table lists this clone with a count of one. This chain connects TRBV3-1 (or the pseudogene TRBV3-2) to TRBJ2-5; 11 positions match TRBD1. V lost 3 bases and J lost 5; bases outside the gene matches: 8. The CDR3 loop spans 16 amino acids. Germline CDR1 LGHDT, CDR2 YNNKEL (reference sequence). CDR3 bases: TGTGCCAGCAGCCACCGGACAGGGGGCGCGGGTGAGACCCAGTACTTC. Amino acids: CASSHRTGGAGETQYF.

CDR3 protein: CASSQGTGEQFF. CDR3 in DNA: TGCGCCAGCAGCCAAGGGACAGGGGAGCAGTTCTTC. The V and J genes are TRBV4-1 and TRBJ2-1, with 8 bases identical to TRBD1. After removal of 1 base from V and 10 bases from J, the junction contained 0 bases not matched to a gene. The germline gives CDR1 MGHRA, CDR2 YSYEKL. The CDR3 loop spans 12 amino acids.

The CDR3 here is CASSPVESGGLNYGYTF. The CDR3 DNA sequence: TGTGCCAGCAGTCCGGTGGAGAGTGGGGGCCTTAACTATGGCTACACCTTC. V is TRBV28 and J is TRBJ1-2; D is possibly TRBD1 (6 bases). CDR1 and CDR2 (germline): MDHEN, SYDVKM. The CDR3 has 17 amino acids. V was cut by 5 bases and J by 1 base, with 20 bases left in between.